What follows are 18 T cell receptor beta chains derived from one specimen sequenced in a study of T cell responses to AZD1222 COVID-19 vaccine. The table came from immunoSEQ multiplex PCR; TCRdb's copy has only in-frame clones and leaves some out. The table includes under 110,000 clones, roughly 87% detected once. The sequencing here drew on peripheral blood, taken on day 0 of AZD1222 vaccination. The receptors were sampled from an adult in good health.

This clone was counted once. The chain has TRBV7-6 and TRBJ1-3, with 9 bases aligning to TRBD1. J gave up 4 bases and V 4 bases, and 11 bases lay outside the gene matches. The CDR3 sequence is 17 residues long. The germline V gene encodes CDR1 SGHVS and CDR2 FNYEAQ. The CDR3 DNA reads TGTGCCAGCAGCTACGCCGGGACAGGGAGATCCGGAAACACCATATATTTT. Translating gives CASSYAGTGRSGNTIYF. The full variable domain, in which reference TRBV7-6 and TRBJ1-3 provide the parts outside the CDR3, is GAGVSQSPRYKVTKRGQDVALRCDPISGHVSLYWYRQALGQGPEFLTYFNYEAQQDKSGLPNDRFSAERPEGSISTLTIQRTEQRDSAMYRCASSYAGTGRSGNTIYFGEGSWLTVV.

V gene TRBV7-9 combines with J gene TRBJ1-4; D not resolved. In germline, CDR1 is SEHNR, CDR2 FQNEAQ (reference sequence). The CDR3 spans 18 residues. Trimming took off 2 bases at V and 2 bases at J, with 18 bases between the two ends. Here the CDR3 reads CASSLRTRWIGTNEKLFF. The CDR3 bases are TGTGCCAGCAGCTTAAGAACTCGATGGATAGGGACTAATGAAAAACTGTTTTTT.

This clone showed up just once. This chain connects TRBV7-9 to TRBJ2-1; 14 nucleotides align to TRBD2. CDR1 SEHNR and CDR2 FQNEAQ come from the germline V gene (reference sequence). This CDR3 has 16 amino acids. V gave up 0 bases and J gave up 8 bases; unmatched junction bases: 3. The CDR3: CASSLAGLAGAYEQFF. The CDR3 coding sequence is TGTGCCAGCAGCTTAGCGGGACTAGCGGGAGCCTATGAGCAGTTCTTC.

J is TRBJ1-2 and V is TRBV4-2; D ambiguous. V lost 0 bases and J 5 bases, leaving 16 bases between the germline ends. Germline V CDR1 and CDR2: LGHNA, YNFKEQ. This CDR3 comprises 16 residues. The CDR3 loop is CASSQEVSSQAYGYTF. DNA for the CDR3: TGTGCCAGCAGCCAAGAAGTTTCCTCCCAAGCTTATGGCTACACCTTC.

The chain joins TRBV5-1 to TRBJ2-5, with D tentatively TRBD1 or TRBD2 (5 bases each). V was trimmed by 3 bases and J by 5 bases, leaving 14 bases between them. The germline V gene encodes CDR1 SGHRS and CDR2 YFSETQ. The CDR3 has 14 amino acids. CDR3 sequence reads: CASSSSGSRETQYF. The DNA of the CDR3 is TGCGCCAGCAGCTCCTCAGGGAGCCGGGAGACCCAGTACTTC.

CDR3 DNA: TGTGCCAGCAGCAAACCCCTAGCGGGGGAAAAAGAGACCCAGTACTTC. Protein sequence: CASSKPLAGEKETQYF. The chain links TRBV3-1 (or the pseudogene TRBV3-2) to TRBJ2-5; 10 nucleotides line up with TRBD2. CDR1 and CDR2 (germline): LGHDT, YNNKEL (reference sequence). Trimming removed 5 bases from V and 3 bases from J; junction bases left unmatched: 9. The CDR3 spans 16 residues.

Here the CDR3 reads CASSLTVPNTEAFF. CDR3 coding DNA: TGCGCCAGCAGCTTGACAGTTCCGAACACTGAAGCTTTCTTT. The chain couples TRBV5-1 to TRBJ1-1; D uncertain. V lost 1 base and J lost 1, with 8 bases in between. CDR3 length: 14 residues. Looked up from germline, CDR1 is SGHRS and CDR2 is YFSETQ. Using reference TRBV5-1 and TRBJ1-1 for the parts outside the CDR3, the full variable domain is KAGVTQTPRYLIKTRGQQVTLSCSPISGHRSVSWYQQTPGQGLQFLFEYFSETQRNKGNFPGRFSGRQFSNSRSEMNVSTLELGDSALYLCASSLTVPNTEAFFGQGTRLTVV.

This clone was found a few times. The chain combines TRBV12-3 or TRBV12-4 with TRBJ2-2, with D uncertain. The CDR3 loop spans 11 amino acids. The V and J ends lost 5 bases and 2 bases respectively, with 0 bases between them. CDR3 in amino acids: CASSNTGELFF. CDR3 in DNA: TGTGCCAGCAGTAACACCGGGGAGCTGTTTTTT.

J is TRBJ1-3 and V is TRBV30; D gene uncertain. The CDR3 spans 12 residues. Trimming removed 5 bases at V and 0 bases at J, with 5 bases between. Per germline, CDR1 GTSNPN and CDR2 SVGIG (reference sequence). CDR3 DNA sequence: TGTGCCTGGCAGTCCTCTGGAAACACCATATATTTT. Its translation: CAWQSSGNTIYF. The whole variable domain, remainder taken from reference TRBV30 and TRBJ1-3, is SQTIHQWPATLVQPVGSPLSLECTVEGTSNPNLYWYRQAAGRGLQLLFYSVGIGQISSEVPQNLSASRPQDRQFILSSKKLLLSDSGFYLCAWQSSGNTIYFGEGSWLTVV.

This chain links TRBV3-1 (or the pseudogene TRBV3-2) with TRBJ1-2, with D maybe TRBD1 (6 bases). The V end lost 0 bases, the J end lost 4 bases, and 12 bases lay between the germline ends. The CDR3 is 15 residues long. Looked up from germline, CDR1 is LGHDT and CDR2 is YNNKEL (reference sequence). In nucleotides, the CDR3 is TGTGCCAGCAGCCAAGATCTCGGGGGCGTCTATGGCTACACCTTC. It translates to CASSQDLGGVYGYTF.

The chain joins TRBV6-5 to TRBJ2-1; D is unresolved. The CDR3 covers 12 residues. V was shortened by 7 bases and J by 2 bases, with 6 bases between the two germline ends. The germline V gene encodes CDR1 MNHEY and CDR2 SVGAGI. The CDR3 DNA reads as TGTGCCAGCATCGGCCCCTACAATGAGCAGTTCTTC. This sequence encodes CASIGPYNEQFF.

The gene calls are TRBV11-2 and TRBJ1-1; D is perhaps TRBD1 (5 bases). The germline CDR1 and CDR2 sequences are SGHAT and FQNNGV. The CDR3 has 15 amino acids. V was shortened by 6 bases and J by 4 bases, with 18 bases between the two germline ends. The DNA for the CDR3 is TGTGCCAGCAGAACAAAGGAGGGAGGGGCCACTGAAGCTTTCTTT. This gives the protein CASRTKEGGATEAFF. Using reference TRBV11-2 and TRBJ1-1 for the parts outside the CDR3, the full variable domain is EAGVAQSPRYKIIEKRQSVAFWCNPISGHATLYWYQQILGQGPKLLIQFQNNGVVDDSQLPKDRFSAERLKGVDSTLKIQPAKLEDSAVYLCASRTKEGGATEAFFGQGTRLTVV.

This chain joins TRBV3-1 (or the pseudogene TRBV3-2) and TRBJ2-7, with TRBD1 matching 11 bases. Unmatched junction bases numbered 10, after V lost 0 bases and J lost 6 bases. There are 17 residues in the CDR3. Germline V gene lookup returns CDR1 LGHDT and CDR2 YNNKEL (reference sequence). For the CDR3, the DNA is TGTGCCAGCAGCCAAGATAGCCCGGGACAGGGGGATAGCGAGCAGTACTTC. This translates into CASSQDSPGQGDSEQYF.

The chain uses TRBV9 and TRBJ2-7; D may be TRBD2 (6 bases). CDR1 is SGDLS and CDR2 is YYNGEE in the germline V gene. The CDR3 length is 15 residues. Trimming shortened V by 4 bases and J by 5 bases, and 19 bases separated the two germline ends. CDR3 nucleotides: TGTGCCAGCAGCAACCCGGGAGATCTCGCCAACGAGCAGTACTTC. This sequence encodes CASSNPGDLANEQYF.

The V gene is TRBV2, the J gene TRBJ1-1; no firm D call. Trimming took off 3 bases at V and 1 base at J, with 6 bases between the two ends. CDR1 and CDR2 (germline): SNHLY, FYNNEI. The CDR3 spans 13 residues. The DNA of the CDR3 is TGTGCCAGCAGTGAGGGCAGGAACACTGAAGCTTTCTTT. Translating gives CASSEGRNTEAFF.

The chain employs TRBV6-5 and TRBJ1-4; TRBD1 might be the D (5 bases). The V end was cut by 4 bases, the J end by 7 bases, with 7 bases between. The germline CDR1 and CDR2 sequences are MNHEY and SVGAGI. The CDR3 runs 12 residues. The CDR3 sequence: CASSWGVEKLFF. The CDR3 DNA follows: TGTGCCAGCAGTTGGGGGGTTGAAAAACTGTTTTTT.

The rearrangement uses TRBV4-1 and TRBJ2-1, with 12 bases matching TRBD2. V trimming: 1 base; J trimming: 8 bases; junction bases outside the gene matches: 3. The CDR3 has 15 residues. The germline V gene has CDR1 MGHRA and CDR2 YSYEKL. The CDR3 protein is CASSQGASGRDEQFF. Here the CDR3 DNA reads TGCGCCAGCAGCCAAGGGGCTAGCGGGAGGGATGAGCAGTTCTTC.

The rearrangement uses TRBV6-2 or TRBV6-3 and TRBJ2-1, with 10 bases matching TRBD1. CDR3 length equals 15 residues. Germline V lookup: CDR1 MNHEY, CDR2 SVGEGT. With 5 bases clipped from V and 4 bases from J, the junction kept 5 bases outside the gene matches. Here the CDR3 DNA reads TGTGCCAGCAGTCCCTGGACAGGGGGTTACAATGAGCAGTTCTTC. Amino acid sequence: CASSPWTGGYNEQFF.